What follows are 6 T cell receptor beta chains derived from one specimen sequenced in a study of T cell repertoires in cytomegalovirus infection. These receptors have no identified antigens. TCRdb re-derived calls from the reads in MiXCR, one entry per CDR3 protein. Of hundreds of thousands of distinct CDR3 sequences in the sample, about 33% are singletons; the top ten hold about 20%. This specimen consisted of cultured PBMCs, obtained from culture after CMV antigen stimulation. These receptors were taken from a human donor in good health (CMV status not recorded). Some clones in this sample may be carry-over from other donors' samples.

This clonotype was detected a few times. The CDR3 sequence is CASSLGQNTDTQYF. In DNA form, the CDR3 reads TGTGCCAGCAGTTTAGGGCAGAACACAGATACGCAGTATTTT. This chain uses TRBV12-3 or TRBV12-4 with TRBJ2-3; D is undetermined. V was shortened by 1 base and J by 2 bases, with 7 bases between the two germline ends. The CDR3 is made up of 14 amino acids.

The V call is TRBV4-3, the J call TRBJ1-6; D is unresolved. This CDR3 comprises 16 residues. Per germline, CDR1 LGHNA and CDR2 YSLEER. Trimming removed 0 bases from V and 4 bases from J, with 10 bases in between. The CDR3 is CASSQDPGGYNSPLHF. As DNA, the CDR3 is TGCGCCAGCAGCCAAGACCCAGGAGGATATAATTCACCCCTCCACTTT.

The V and J genes are TRBV12-3 or TRBV12-4 and TRBJ1-1; D is undetermined. The CDR3 consists of 13 residues. V lost 6 bases to trimming and J lost 5 bases, with 13 bases between them. CDR3 nucleotide sequence: TGTGCCAGCAGCCAAAGGGCTGGGACTGAAGCTTTCTTT. Residues: CASSQRAGTEAFF.

This chain connects TRBV7-9 to TRBJ2-7; TRBD2 matches at 7 bases. The length of the CDR3 is 13 residues. Trimming removed 4 bases from V and 5 bases from J; junction bases left unmatched: 5. CDR1 and CDR2 from the germline V gene are SEHNR and FQNEAQ (reference sequence). Here the CDR3 reads CASSSSTSHEQYF. In nucleotides, the CDR3 is TGTGCCAGCAGCTCATCGACTAGCCACGAGCAGTACTTC. Supplemented by reference TRBV7-9 and TRBJ2-7, the full variable domain reads DTGVSQNPRHKITKRGQNVTFRCDPISEHNRLYWYRQTLGQGPEFLTYFQNEAQLEKSRLLSDRFSAERPKGSFSTLEIQRTEQGDSAMYLCASSSSTSHEQYFGPGTRLTVT.

The CDR3 protein is CASSQLGEETQYF. CDR3 in DNA: TGTGCCAGCAGCCAACTAGGGGAAGAGACCCAGTACTTC. This chain uses TRBV7-2 with TRBJ2-5; D could derive from TRBD1 or TRBD2 (5 bases each). Trimming removed 5 bases at V and 3 bases at J, with 10 bases between. This CDR3 has 13 residues. Germline assignment: CDR1 SGHTA and CDR2 FQGNSA.

V is TRBV2 and J is TRBJ1-2, with D maybe TRBD1 (5 bases). Germline lookup yields CDR1 SNHLY and CDR2 FYNNEI. The CDR3 spans 15 residues. The V end was cut by 7 bases, the J end by 6 bases, with 21 bases between. CDR3 DNA: TGTGCCAGCACCGGGGGTGACTACTTGGGGCATGGCTACACCTTC. Residues: CASTGGDYLGHGYTF.